This T cell receptor beta chain was captured in a study of blood T cells in healthy people across ages (dated by TCRdb to between 2014 and 2016). With regard to the full study: In model experiments, roughly one uniquely barcoded TCR beta cDNA molecule per two T cells was captured by template switching. The study measured age-related changes in TCR beta repertoire diversity using deep sequencing normalized with unique cDNA molecular identifiers. The donors were split into four age groups: young (average around 17 years), middle-aged (more than 35), aged (over 55) and long-lived (approximately 80). To avoid experimental bias, donors of different ages were spread randomly across the sequencing lanes. Two additional independent replicas of 1 million unique cDNA reads from the same blood draw were analyzed for two donors (one aged 18 to 29 and one aged 80 or older).

The germline V gene specifies SGHRS as CDR1 and YFSETQ as CDR2. The CDR3 spans 14 residues, from the cysteine through the phenylalanine. CDR3 DNA is the only sequence kept; it has 42 bases, read in frame from the first base. V was cut back by 5 bases and J by 6 bases, leaving a gap of 16 bases between them. This clonotype was recorded a few times. Its antigen is currently not known. Within one base of it there is no much larger clone, and no base qualities were kept. The research as a whole found: Bulk unsorted PBMC profiling prevented conclusive comparison of naive and antigen-experienced compartments. Observed TCR beta diversity correlated strongly with the percentage of naive T cells measured by flow cytometry. The long-lived group showed more naive CD4+ T cells, fewer expanded clones and increased TCR diversity than the aged group, suggesting age selection. As age increased, observed TCR beta diversity per million T cells dropped in a roughly linear way, and a significant reduction was already evident by age approximately 40. Estimates of total diversity based on one million sequenced T cells were considered lower bounds and underestimates. The CMV infection status of donors was not known, potentially confounding age-related changes in expanded clonotypes.

The approximately 39 donors, aged 6 to 90 years, were systemically healthy Caucasian individuals from Russia. Ten milliliters of peripheral blood were drawn from each donor into EDTA-treated Vacutainer tubes. Ficoll-Paque density-gradient centrifugation was used to isolate PBMCs, with at least 7 million per sample. Trizol reagent was used to extract total RNA from the PBMCs, yielding at least 6 micrograms per sample. Naive CD45RAhigh/CD27high T cell percentages were measured by flow cytometry on a PBMC aliquot from every donor. The library was produced with 5' RACE. TCRdb records Illumina HiSeq 2500 as the sequencer. The second PCR ran for roughly 7 to 11 cycles and used a J-beta primer mix along with a sample-barcoded 5' primer. Each TCR beta cDNA molecule received a unique molecular identifier from a template-switch 5' adaptor carrying 12 random nucleotides. Each sample yielded at least 3 million CDR3-containing paired-end reads. All of the RNA was converted into first-strand cDNA using the Mint cDNA synthesis kit, with a TRBC-specific oligonucleotide serving as the primer. Following uracil-DNA glycosylase treatment, all cDNA underwent a first 18-cycle PCR with the universal primers M1SS and BC2_uni_R. The original methods were these. For normalization, 1 million high-quality reads, each with a distinct molecular identifier, were randomly selected from each sample. Reads with shared molecular identifiers were discarded instead of being binned into consensus sequences. MiTCR, run with a Q25 quality threshold and the strictest error-elimination algorithm, handled CDR3 identification, clonotype clustering and error correction. A nonparametric unseen species model with Euler transformation was used to estimate lower-bound total TCR beta diversity. TCRdb reprocessing: public reads trimmed at Q25 with fastp, clones called with MiXCR, in-frame beta chains kept. Every distinct CDR3 protein forms one entry, paired with its most common genes and DNA. These V and J calls derive from TCRdb rather than the authors' analysis. The sample table contains fewer than 1,000,000 distinct CDR3 sequences; only one count was recorded for under 45% of them. The top ten hold roughly 18% of the sample.

This receptor was taken from a man in his 60s in good health. The sequenced sample was blood. The sequence links TRBV5-1 to TRBJ2-3, with a weak D call of TRBD1 (6 bases match). CDR3 sequence: CASSPAGTPDTQYF. The DNA reads as follows: TGCGCCAGCAGTCCGGCAGGGACACCCGATACGCAGTATTTT. Reference TRBV5-1 and TRBJ2-3 genes cover what lies past the CDR3, so the full variable domain is KAGVTQTPRYLIKTRGQQVTLSCSPISGHRSVSWYQQTPGQGLQFLFEYFSETQRNKGNFPGRFSGRQFSNSRSEMNVSTLELGDSALYLCASSPAGTPDTQYFGPGTRLTVL.